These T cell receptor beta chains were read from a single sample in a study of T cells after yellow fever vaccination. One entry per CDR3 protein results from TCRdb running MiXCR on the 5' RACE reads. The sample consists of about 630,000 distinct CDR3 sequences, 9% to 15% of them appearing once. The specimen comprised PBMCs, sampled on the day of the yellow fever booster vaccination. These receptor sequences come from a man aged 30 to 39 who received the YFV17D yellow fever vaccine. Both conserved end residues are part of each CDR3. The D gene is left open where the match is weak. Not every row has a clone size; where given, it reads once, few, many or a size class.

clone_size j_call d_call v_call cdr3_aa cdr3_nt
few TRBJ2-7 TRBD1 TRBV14 CASSRPGQGSHEQYF TGTGCCAGCAGCCGCCCGGGACAGGGTAGTCACGAGCAGTACTTC
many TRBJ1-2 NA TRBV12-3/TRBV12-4 CASSLWGETTSGYTF TGTGCCAGCAGTTTATGGGGGGAAACGACGAGTGGCTACACCTTC
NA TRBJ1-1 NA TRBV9 CASSYLGHTEAFF TGTGCCAGCAGCTATCTGGGTCACACTGAAGCTTTCTTT
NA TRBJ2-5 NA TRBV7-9 CASSAPRGFQETQYF TGTGCCAGCAGCGCACCGAGGGGGTTTCAAGAGACCCAGTACTTC
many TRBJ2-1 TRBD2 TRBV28 CASSLTGTSGSNEQFF TGTGCCAGCAGTTTAACCGGGACTAGCGGGAGCAATGAGCAGTTCTTC
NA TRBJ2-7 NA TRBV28 CASSLPTARTALEQYF TGTGCCAGCAGTTTACCTACGGCCAGGACAGCTCTTGAGCAGTACTTC
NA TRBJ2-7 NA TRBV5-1 CASSLGRTSYYEQYF TGCGCCAGCAGCTTGGGCAGGACGAGCTACTACGAGCAGTACTTC
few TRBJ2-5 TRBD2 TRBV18 CASSTRLAGAAETQYF TGTGCCAGCTCAACCAGACTAGCGGGAGCGGCAGAGACCCAGTACTTC
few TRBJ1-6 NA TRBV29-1 CSVVHSPLHF TGCAGCGTTGTGCATTCACCCCTCCACTTT
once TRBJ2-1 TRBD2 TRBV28 CASRPLAGGSEQFF TGTGCCAGCAGACCACTAGCGGGAGGGAGTGAGCAGTTCTTC
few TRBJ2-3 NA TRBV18 CASSILESTDTQYF TGTGCCAGCTCAATACTAGAGAGCACAGATACGCAGTATTTT
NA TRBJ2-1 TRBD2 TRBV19 CASSDLASGSYEQFF TGTGCCAGTAGTGACCTGGCTAGCGGGAGCTATGAGCAGTTCTTC
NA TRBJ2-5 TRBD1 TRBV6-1 CASSRRDREPEETQYF TGTGCCAGCAGTCGCCGGGACAGGGAGCCCGAGGAGACCCAGTACTTC
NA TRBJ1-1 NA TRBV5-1 CASSITGNTEAFF TGCGCCAGCAGCATTACAGGGAACACTGAAGCTTTCTTT
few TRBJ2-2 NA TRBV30 CAWNLGAGESGELFF TGTGCCTGGAATCTCGGGGCAGGGGAGTCTGGGGAGCTGTTTTTT
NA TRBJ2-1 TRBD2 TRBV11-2 CASSQIKREEYNEQFF TGTGCCAGCAGCCAGATTAAGCGGGAGGAGTACAATGAGCAGTTCTTC
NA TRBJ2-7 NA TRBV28 CASQQANEQYF TGTGCCAGCCAGCAAGCCAACGAGCAGTACTTC
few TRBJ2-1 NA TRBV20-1 CSPSSSAYNEQFF TGCAGCCCCTCTTCGAGCGCCTACAATGAGCAGTTCTTC
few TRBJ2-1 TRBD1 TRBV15 CATSRDRTGPPRQFF TGTGCCACCAGCAGAGATAGGACAGGGCCCCCTCGGCAGTTCTTC
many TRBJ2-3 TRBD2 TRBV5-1 CASSLSGGPSTDTQYF TGCGCCAGCAGCTTGTCGGGAGGGCCTTCCACAGATACGCAGTATTTT
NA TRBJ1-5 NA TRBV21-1 CASSKGIYRDRGLGQPQHF TGTGCCAGCAGCAAAGGTATTTACCGGGACAGGGGGCTCGGTCAGCCCCAGCATTTT
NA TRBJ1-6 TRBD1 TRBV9 CASSLYGTASPLHF TGTGCCAGCAGTCTTTATGGGACAGCATCACCCCTCCACTTT
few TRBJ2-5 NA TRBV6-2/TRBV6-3 CASSHEGPIQETQYF TGTGCCAGCAGCCACGAGGGACCGATCCAAGAGACCCAGTACTTC
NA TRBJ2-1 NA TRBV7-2 CASSFREAYEQFF TGTGCCAGCAGCTTCCGCGAGGCATATGAGCAGTTCTTC
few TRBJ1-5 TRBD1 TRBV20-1 CCASGDRGLQPQHF TGCTGTGCTAGTGGGGACAGGGGGTTGCAGCCCCAGCATTTT
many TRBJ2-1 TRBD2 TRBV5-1 CASSLDSGSLNEQFF TGCGCCAGCAGCTTGGATAGCGGGAGCCTCAATGAGCAGTTCTTC
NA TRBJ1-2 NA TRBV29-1 CSVDTMGDNYGYTF TGCAGCGTTGATACCATGGGAGACAACTATGGCTACACCTTC
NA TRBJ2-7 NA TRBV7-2 CASSAGTVIGLYEQYF TGTGCCAGCAGCGCGGGGACAGTCATAGGGCTTTACGAGCAGTACTTC
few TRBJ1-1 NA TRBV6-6 CASSSDTAEAFF TGTGCCAGCAGTTCCGATACAGCTGAAGCTTTCTTT
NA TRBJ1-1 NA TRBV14 CASSIIGGLNTEAFF TGTGCCAGCAGCATCATAGGGGGGCTGAACACTGAAGCTTTCTTT
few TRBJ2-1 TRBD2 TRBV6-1 CASRPLPTGGIYNEQFF TGTGCCAGCAGGCCCCTACCCACGGGGGGGATATACAATGAGCAGTTCTTC
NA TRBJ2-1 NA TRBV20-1 CSAVGEEHYNEQFF TGCAGTGCCGTTGGGGAGGAACACTACAATGAGCAGTTCTTC
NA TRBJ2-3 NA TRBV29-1 CSETTGKSDTQYF TGCAGCGAAACGACAGGCAAGTCAGATACGCAGTATTTT
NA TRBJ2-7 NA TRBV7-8 CASSFDGPSYEQYF TGTGCCAGCAGTTTTGACGGGCCCTCCTACGAGCAGTACTTC
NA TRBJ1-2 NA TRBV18 CASSPGSDGYGYTF TGTGCCAGCTCACCCGGGTCGGACGGCTATGGCTACACCTTC
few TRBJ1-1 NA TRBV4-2 CASSQEPRNTEAFF TGTGCCAGCAGCCAAGAACCAAGGAACACTGAAGCTTTCTTT
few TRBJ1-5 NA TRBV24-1 CAVDGHGNQPQHF TGTGCCGTCGACGGGCATGGCAATCAGCCCCAGCATTTT
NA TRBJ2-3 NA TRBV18 CASSPEGRETQYF TGTGCCAGCTCACCTGAGGGCAGGGAGACGCAGTATTTT
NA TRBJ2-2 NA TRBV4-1 CASSQERRVTGELFF TGCGCCAGCAGCCAAGAAAGGAGGGTCACCGGGGAGCTGTTTTTT
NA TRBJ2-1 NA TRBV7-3 CASSTTDRNNEQFF TGTGCCAGCAGCACTACCGACAGGAACAATGAGCAGTTCTTC
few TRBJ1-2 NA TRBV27 CASSSRAANYGYTF TGTGCCAGCAGTTCCAGAGCAGCTAACTATGGCTACACCTTC
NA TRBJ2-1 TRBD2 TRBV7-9 CASSFSGGYNEQFF TGTGCCAGCAGCTTTAGCGGGGGTTACAATGAGCAGTTCTTC
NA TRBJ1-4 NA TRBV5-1 CAGSDRGESEKLFF TGCGCCGGCAGCGACCGGGGCGAGAGTGAAAAACTGTTTTTT
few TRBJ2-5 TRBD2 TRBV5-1 CASSRSASGRYQETQYF TGCGCCAGCAGCCGTTCTGCTAGCGGGCGCTACCAAGAGACCCAGTACTTC
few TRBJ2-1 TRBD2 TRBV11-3 CASSQGLAGSGNEQFF TGTGCCAGCAGTCAAGGGCTAGCGGGAAGTGGCAATGAGCAGTTCTTC
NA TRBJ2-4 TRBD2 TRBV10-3 CAIGGTSENIQYF TGTGCCATCGGAGGGACTAGTGAAAACATTCAGTACTTC
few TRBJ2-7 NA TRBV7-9 CASEPRGNEQYF TGTGCCAGCGAGCCCCGGGGGAACGAGCAGTACTTC
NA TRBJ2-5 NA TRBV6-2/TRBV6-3 CASSYTVWETQYF TGTGCCAGCAGTTACACCGTCTGGGAGACCCAGTACTTC
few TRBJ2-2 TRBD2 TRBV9 CASSARELSTGELFF TGTGCCAGCAGCGCGCGGGAGCTTTCAACCGGGGAGCTGTTTTTT
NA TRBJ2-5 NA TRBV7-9 CASNPPGHSRETQYF TGTGCCAGCAACCCCCCGGGACACTCCAGGGAGACCCAGTACTTC
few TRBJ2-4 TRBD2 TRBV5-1 CASSLSKLAGGPVKNIQYF TGCGCCAGCAGCTTGAGCAAACTAGCGGGAGGGCCGGTTAAAAACATTCAGTACTTC
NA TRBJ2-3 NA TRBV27 CASSSVYRASDTQYF TGTGCCAGCAGTTCCGTATACAGGGCTTCAGATACGCAGTATTTT
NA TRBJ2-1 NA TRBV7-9 CASSPPPILQVEQFF TGTGCCAGCAGCCCACCCCCGATTTTACAAGTTGAGCAGTTCTTC
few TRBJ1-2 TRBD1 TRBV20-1 CSAQPLGQDNYGYTF TGCAGTGCCCAACCGTTGGGACAGGATAACTATGGCTACACCTTC
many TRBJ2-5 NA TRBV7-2 CASSLSVQETQYF TGTGCCAGCAGCTTGTCGGTCCAAGAGACCCAGTACTTC
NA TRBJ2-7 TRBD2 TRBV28 CASSFLAGAGEQYF TGTGCCAGCAGTTTTCTAGCGGGTGCGGGGGAGCAGTACTTC
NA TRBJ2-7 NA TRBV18 CASSPRERSYEQYF TGTGCCAGCTCACCACGTGAACGGTCCTACGAGCAGTACTTC
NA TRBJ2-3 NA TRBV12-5 CASGFGGITDTQYF TGTGCTAGTGGTTTCGGCGGGATCACAGATACGCAGTATTTT
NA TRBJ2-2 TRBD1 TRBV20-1 CSADKGQVGELFF TGCAGTGCTGATAAAGGACAGGTCGGGGAGCTGTTTTTT